This T cell receptor (beta chain) was identified during a study of T-cell reconstitution after alpha-beta-depleted transplantation in children. This clonotype was counted between two and nine times. CDR1 and CDR2 from the germline V gene are SGHRS and YFSETQ. This CDR3 is 12 amino acids long. Trimming took off 0 bases at V and 11 bases at J, with 8 bases between the two ends. TCRbeta library construction was performed incorporating unique molecular identifiers. MiXCR was run by TCRdb on the PCR reads, yielding one entry per CDR3 protein. The sample has approximately 240,000 distinct CDR3 sequences, 9.7% seen once.

The TCR was taken from a human donor who donated a stem cell graft to a child with SCID. This rearrangement joins TRBV5-1 to TRBJ1-4, with unresolved D. Sequencing used PBMCs from the stem cell graft donor, obtained from the stem cell graft. Written as DNA, the CDR3 is TGCGCCAGCAGCTTGGATTCGCGGAAACTGTTTTTT. It encodes CASSLDSRKLFF.